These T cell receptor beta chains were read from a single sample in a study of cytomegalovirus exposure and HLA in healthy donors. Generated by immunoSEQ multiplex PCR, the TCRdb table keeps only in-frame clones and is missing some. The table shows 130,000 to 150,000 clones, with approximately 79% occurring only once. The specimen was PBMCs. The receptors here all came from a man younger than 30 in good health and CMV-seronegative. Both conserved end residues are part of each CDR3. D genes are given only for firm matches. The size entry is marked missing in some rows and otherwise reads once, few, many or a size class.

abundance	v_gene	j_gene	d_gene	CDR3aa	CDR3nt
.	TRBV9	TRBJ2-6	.	CASLRGDRFSGANVLTF	TGTGCCAGTCTTCGAGGTGACCGGTTCTCTGGGGCCAACGTCCTGACTTTC
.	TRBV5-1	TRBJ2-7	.	CASSLVEGVEQYF	TGCGCCAGCAGCTTGGTAGAAGGAGTCGAGCAGTACTTC
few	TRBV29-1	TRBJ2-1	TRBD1	CSVVGQGAYEQFF	TGCAGCGTTGTCGGACAGGGGGCGTATGAGCAGTTCTTC
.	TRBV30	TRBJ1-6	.	CAWSVLGAALHF	TGTGCCTGGAGTGTTCTAGGGGCAGCCCTCCACTTT
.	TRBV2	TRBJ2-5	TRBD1	CASTRDRDQTQYF	TGTGCCAGCACCCGGGACAGGGACCAGACCCAGTACTTC
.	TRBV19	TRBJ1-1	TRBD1	CASSILLAGGIGRTEAFF	TGTGCCAGTAGTATATTATTGGCAGGGGGCATTGGCAGGACTGAAGCTTTCTTT
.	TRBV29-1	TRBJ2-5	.	CSGFETGGPGTQYF	TGCAGCGGTTTTGAGACAGGCGGCCCGGGGACCCAGTACTTC
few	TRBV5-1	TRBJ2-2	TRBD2	CASSPPTAGVLAGELFF	TGCGCCAGCAGCCCCCCGACGGCGGGGGTGTTGGCCGGGGAGCTGTTTTTT
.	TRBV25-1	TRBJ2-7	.	CASRSTGIHYEQYF	TGTGCCAGCAGATCAACCGGGATTCACTACGAGCAGTACTTC
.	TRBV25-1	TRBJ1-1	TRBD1	CASSPRTGTTPEAFF	TGTGCCAGCAGTCCTCGGACAGGGACCACTCCCGAAGCTTTCTTT
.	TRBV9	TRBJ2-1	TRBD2	CASSVGGGAFNEQFF	TGTGCCAGCAGCGTAGGCGGGGGGGCCTTCAATGAGCAGTTCTTC
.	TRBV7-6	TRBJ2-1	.	CASRSSGWEQFF	TGTGCCAGCAGATCCTCGGGATGGGAGCAGTTCTTC
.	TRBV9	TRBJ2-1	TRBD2	CASSEGGGANNEQFF	TGTGCCAGCAGCGAGGGCGGGGGGGCAAACAATGAGCAGTTCTTC
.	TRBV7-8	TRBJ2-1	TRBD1	CASSPPGQIFNEQFF	TGTGCCAGCAGCCCCCCGGGACAGATTTTCAATGAGCAGTTCTTC
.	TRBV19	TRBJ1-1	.	CASSWGFRGSTEAFF	TGTGCCAGTAGTTGGGGTTTCCGAGGGAGCACTGAAGCTTTCTTT
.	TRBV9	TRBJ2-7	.	CASSVGGGHYEQYF	TGTGCCAGCAGCGTAGGCGGGGGCCATTACGAGCAGTACTTC
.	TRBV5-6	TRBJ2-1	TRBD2	CASSPGLGSYNEQFF	TGTGCCAGCAGCCCAGGACTAGGGTCCTACAATGAGCAGTTCTTC
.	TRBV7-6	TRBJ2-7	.	CASSSSFYEQYF	TGTGCCAGCAGCTCGTCCTTCTACGAGCAGTACTTC